Below, 7 T cell receptor beta chains from the same sample are listed, as sequenced in a study of Graves' ophthalmopathy and Graves' hyperthyroidism. Amplified material comprised TCR beta CDR3 regions derived from RNA transcripts. The authors performed first-round RT-PCR with HTBI primers and then a second-round multiplex PCR. TCRdb passed the multiplex PCR reads through MiXCR, listing each CDR3 protein once. Of about 420,000 distinct CDR3 sequences listed, 21% are singletons. Sequenced: peripheral blood. These receptors were obtained from a woman aged 18-29 years with stable Graves' hyperthyroidism.

This clonotype was seen more than once but under ten times. The chain joins TRBV13 to TRBJ1-1, with D tentatively TRBD1 (6 bases). The germline V gene has CDR1 PRHDT and CDR2 FYEKMQ (reference sequence). Trimming removed 2 bases from V and 8 bases from J, with 12 bases in between. This CDR3 region has 13 residues. CDR3 DNA sequence: TGTGCCAGCAGCTTACTAGGGGGGCGGGAAGCTTTCTTT. Residues: CASSLLGGREAFF. The variable domain in full, completed from reference TRBV13 and TRBJ1-1, reads AAGVIQSPRHLIKEKRETATLKCYPIPRHDTVYWYQQGPGQDPQFLISFYEKMQSDKGSIPDRFSAQQFSDYHSELNMSSLELGDSALYFCASSLLGGREAFFGQGTRLTVV.

The V and J genes are TRBV15 and TRBJ2-4, with D hard to call. CDR1 and CDR2 (germline): LNHNV, YYDKDF (reference sequence). The CDR3 consists of 15 residues. Between the trimmed V and J ends, which lost 3 bases and 0 bases, there was a span of 9 bases. This CDR3 is CATSRQAIAKNIQYF. The CDR3 DNA follows: TGTGCCACCAGCAGGCAGGCCATAGCCAAAAACATTCAGTACTTC.

This clonotype has a count of ten or more. V is TRBV6-1 and J is TRBJ2-4; 9 bases fit TRBD1. The CDR3 is 14 residues long. The germline CDR1 and CDR2 sequences are MNHNS and SASEGT. With V trimmed by 5 bases and J by 7 bases, 6 bases remained unmatched. The CDR3 DNA follows: TGTGCCAGCAGTCCAGGGACAGGGAGTAACATTCAGTACTTC. Protein product: CASSPGTGSNIQYF.

The CDR3 nucleotides read TGTGCCAGCAGCCCAAGTGGGACGGAGAGCTATGGCTACACCTTC. Its protein product is CASSPSGTESYGYTF. The V and J genes are TRBV7-9 and TRBJ1-2; D possibly corresponds to TRBD1 (5 bases). Germline-derived CDR1 and CDR2 are SEHNR and FQNEAQ (reference sequence). Trimming removed 5 bases at V and 4 bases at J, with 17 bases between. The CDR3 has 15 amino acids.

The chain joins TRBV6-1 to TRBJ2-3; D might be TRBD2 (6 bases). The CDR3 contains 16 residues. Per the germline V gene, CDR1 is MNHNS and CDR2 is SASEGT. V was pared by 1 base and J by 5 bases, with 16 bases between. This chain's CDR3 is CASSEGVLAFLDTQYF. CDR3 DNA: TGTGCCAGCAGTGAAGGGGTCCTAGCGTTCTTAGATACGCAGTATTTT.

This clonotype was detected many times. This chain uses TRBV6-5 with TRBJ2-5, with TRBD1 matching 10 bases. The CDR3 runs 15 residues. V shed 6 bases and J 5 bases; nucleotides not matched to a gene: 9. Germline V lookup: CDR1 MNHEY, CDR2 SVGAGI. In nucleotides, the CDR3 is TGTGCCAGCAGCTTTCCGGGACAGGGGTTGGAGACCCAGTACTTC. Translated, it gives CASSFPGQGLETQYF.

This clonotype was observed many times. This chain joins TRBV18 and TRBJ1-6; 9 bases align to TRBD1. In germline, CDR1 is KGHSH, CDR2 LQKENI. With 3 bases clipped from V and 3 bases from J, the junction kept 6 bases outside the gene matches. The CDR3 length is 17 residues. This chain's CDR3 is CASSPTGGSNYNSPLHF. CDR3 coding DNA: TGTGCCAGCTCACCGACAGGGGGGAGCAACTATAATTCACCCCTCCACTTT.